The clone carrying this TCR beta chain was seen at least ten times. The antigen remains undetermined. The CDR3 has 14 residues. CDR1 is MDHEN, CDR2 SYDVKM, per germline. V was clipped by 5 bases and J by 3 bases, with 13 bases between them. This entry comes from a study of beta chain features in type 1 diabetes. Every bit of the isolated RNA underwent reverse transcription, so sequencing read expressed TCRB transcripts. This table comes from immunoSEQ multiplex PCR, and its TCRdb copy is limited to in-frame clones, with some not included. The data contain 150,000 to 170,000 clones, less than 9.5% of them singletons. General study results and limits: People with Type 1 diabetes carried modestly yet significantly shorter TCRB CDR3s in all four CD4+ subsets. Since sequencing was performed on cDNA, cells with high TCR expression could be over-represented.

Once sorted, every population was more than 95% pure. V usage is TRBV28 and J usage is TRBJ2-5; tentative D call: TRBD2 (5 bases). This sequence originates from a man aged 18 to 35 in good health. Sequencing input: central memory CD4+ T cells from blood. CDR3 DNA sequence: TGTGCCAGCAGTCCCATGGGAGCGAAAGAGACCCAGTACTTC. It codes for CASSPMGAKETQYF.